The table lists the clone carrying this T cell receptor (beta chain) with a count of one. What it binds is unknown. The method was immunoSEQ multiplex PCR; TCRdb's version includes in-frame clones alone and lacks a portion of them. The sample lists nearly 100,000 clones, around four fifths seen once, with about 30% in the top ten. Trimming took off 1 base at V and 0 bases at J, with 16 bases between the two ends. The CDR3 covers 18 residues. The germline V gene has CDR1 LNHDA and CDR2 SQIVND (reference sequence). The data were taken from a study of cytotoxic CD8 clonotypes in ibrutinib-treated CLL. About the research overall: By median 68 months, roughly 12 had progressed and around 14 stayed remitted; responses had been 2 complete and approximately 24 partial. It was after a median about 11 months of treatment, range 6 to 36, that response samples were taken.

Findings and caveats of the study: Exceeding age-matched healthy donors, baseline clonality also tracked the counts of circulating CD8+ T cells.

This sequence joins TRBV19 and TRBJ2-1, with D perhaps matching TRBD1 (6 bases). The material sequenced was PBMCs, taken after 12 months of ibrutinib treatment. The sequence was obtained from a human donor with chronic lymphocytic leukemia. DNA of the CDR3: TGTGCCAGTAGTATAGCCCTACAGGGCCTAAGCTCCTACAATGAGCAGTTCTTC. Translating it yields CASSIALQGLSSYNEQFF.